This T cell receptor (beta chain) came from a study of blood T cell repertoires in COVID-19. On the study more broadly: Collection of acute and convalescent COVID-19 samples took place in the United States, Italy and Spain. T cells, B-cell-depleted T cells, or PBMCs supplied cDNA or gDNA.

CDR3 length: 14 amino acids. Trimming left V 3 bases short and J 3 bases short, with 6 bases between. Germline V gives CDR1 SEHNR, CDR2 FQNEAQ (reference sequence). Original processing notes: Reference gene primer amplification yielded estimated nucleated cell counts. Measured with immunoSEQ multiplex PCR; TCRdb has only the in-frame clones, and not every one. V and J calls and clone size follow that table, whereas D and trimming were derived from the DNA. The sample lists 200,000 to 300,000 clones; 70% to 90% were seen once. Seattle patients were enrolled while actively infected and followed longitudinally. This clone came up a few times.

This clonotype originated in a man aged 45-65 years with COVID-19, enrolled during active disease. The chain combines TRBV7-9 with TRBJ2-6, with a possible D match to TRBD2 (6 bases). The sample consisted of peripheral blood. CDR3 nucleotide sequence: TGTGCCAGCAGCTTCGGGAGTGGGGCCAACGTCCTGACTTTC. As protein: CASSFGSGANVLTF.